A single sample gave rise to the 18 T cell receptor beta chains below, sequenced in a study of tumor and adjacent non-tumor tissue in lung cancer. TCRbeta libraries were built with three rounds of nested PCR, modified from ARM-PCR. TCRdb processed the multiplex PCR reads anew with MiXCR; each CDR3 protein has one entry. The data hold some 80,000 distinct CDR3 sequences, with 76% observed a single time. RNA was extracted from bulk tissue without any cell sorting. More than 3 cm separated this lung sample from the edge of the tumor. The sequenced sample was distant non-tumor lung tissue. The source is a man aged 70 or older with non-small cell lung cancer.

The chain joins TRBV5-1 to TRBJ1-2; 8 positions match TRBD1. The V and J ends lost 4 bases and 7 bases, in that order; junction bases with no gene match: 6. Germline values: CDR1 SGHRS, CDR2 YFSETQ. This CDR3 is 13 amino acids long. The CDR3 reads CASSAAGGGGYTF. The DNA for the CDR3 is TGCGCCAGCAGCGCCGCAGGGGGCGGTGGCTACACCTTC.

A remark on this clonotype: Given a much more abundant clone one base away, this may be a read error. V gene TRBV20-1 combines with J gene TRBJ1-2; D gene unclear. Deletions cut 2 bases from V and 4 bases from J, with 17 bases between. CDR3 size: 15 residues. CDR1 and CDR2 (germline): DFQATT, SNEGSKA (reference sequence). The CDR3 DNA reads TGCAGTGCTAGACTTCCTTCCGACGTAGGCTATGGCTACACCTTC. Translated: CSARLPSDVGYGYTF.

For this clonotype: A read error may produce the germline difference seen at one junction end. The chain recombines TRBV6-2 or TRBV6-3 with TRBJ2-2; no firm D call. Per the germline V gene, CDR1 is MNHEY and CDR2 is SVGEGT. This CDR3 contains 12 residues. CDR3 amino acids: CANSTNTGKLFF. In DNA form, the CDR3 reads TGTGCCAACAGTACCAACACTGGGAAGCTGTTTTTT.

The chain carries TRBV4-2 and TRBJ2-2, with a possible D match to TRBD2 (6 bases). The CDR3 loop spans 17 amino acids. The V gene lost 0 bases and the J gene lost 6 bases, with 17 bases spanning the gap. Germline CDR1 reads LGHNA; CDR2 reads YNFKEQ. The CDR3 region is CASSQDYRGDAPGELFF. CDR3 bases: TGTGCCAGCAGCCAAGATTATCGCGGGGATGCCCCCGGGGAGCTGTTTTTT.

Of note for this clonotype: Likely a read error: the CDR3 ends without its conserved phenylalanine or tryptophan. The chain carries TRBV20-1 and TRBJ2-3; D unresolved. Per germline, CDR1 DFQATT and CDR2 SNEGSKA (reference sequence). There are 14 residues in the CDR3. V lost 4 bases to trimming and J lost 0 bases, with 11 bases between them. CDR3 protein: CSAKEYSSTDTQYL. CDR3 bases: TGCAGTGCTAAGGAGTACTCTAGCACAGATACGCAGTATCTT.

CDR3 region: CASSSVVRDKTHEQYF. CDR3 coding DNA: TGTGCCAGCAGTTCCGTTGTCCGGGACAAGACTCACGAGCAGTACTTC. V is TRBV5-6 and J is TRBJ2-7; D is possibly TRBD1 (6 bases). Trimming cost V 5 bases and J 5 bases, with 23 bases left between them. The length of the CDR3 is 16 residues. CDR1 is SGHDT and CDR2 is YYEEEE in the germline V gene. The variable domain in full, completed from reference TRBV5-6 and TRBJ2-7, reads DAGVTQSPTHLIKTRGQQVTLRCSPKSGHDTVSWYQQALGQGPQFIFQYYEEEERQRGNFPDRFSGHQFPNYSSELNVNALLLGDSALYLCASSSVVRDKTHEQYFGPGTRLTVT.

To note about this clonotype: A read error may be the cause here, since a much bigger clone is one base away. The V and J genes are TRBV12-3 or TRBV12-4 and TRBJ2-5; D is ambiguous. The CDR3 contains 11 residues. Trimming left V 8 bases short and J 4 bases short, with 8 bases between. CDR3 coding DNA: TGTGCCAGCGGCCGCATAGAGACCCAGTACTTC. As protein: CASGRIETQYF.

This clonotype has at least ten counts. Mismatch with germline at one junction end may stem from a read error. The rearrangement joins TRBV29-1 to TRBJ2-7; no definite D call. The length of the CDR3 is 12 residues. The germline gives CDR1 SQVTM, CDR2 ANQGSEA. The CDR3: CRVDDGSYEQYF. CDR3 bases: TGCAGAGTTGATGACGGCTCCTACGAGCAGTACTTC.

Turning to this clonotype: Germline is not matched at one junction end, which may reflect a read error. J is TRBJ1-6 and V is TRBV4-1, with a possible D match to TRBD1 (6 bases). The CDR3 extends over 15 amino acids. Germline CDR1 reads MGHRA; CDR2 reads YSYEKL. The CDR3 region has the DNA TGTGCCAGAAACCATACAGGGCCCCTTCAGTCACCCCTCCACTTT. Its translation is CARNHTGPLQSPLHF.

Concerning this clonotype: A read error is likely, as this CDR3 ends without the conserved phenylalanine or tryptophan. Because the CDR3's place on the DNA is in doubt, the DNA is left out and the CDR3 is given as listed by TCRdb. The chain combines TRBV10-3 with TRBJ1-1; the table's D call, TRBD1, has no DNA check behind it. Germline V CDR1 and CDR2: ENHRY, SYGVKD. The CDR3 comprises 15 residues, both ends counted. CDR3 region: CAISEPQGRVTETFL.

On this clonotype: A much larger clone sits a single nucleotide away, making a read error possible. DNA of the CDR3: TGCATCGTTAGTGACCCGCGATACAATGAGCAGTTCTTC. Translated: CIVSDPRYNEQFF. This sequence joins TRBV29-1 and TRBJ2-1; D not certain. There are 13 residues in the CDR3. Germline loops: CDR1 SQVTM, CDR2 ANQGSEA.

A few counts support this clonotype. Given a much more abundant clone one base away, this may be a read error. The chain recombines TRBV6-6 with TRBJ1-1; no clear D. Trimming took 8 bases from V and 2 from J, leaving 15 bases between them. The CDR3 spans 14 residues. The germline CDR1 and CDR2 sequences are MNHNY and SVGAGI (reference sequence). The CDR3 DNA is TGTGCCAGCTCTGTCGGATTATTTAACACTGAAGCTTTCTTT. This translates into CASSVGLFNTEAFF.

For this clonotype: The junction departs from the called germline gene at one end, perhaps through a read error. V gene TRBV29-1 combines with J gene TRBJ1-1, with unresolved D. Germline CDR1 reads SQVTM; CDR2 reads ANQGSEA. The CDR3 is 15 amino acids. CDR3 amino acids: CSVDTLQAENTEAFF. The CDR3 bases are TGCAGCGTCGACACCTTGCAGGCAGAGAACACTGAAGCCTTCTTT.

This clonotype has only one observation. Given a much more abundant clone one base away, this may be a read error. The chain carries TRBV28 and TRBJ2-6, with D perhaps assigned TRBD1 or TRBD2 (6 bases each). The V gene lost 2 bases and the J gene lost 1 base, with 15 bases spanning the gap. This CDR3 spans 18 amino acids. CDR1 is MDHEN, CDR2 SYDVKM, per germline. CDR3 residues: CASSLPKGGFSGANVLTF. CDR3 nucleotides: TGTGCCAGCAGTTTACCCAAGGGGGGATTTTCTGGGGCCAACGTCCTGACTTTC.

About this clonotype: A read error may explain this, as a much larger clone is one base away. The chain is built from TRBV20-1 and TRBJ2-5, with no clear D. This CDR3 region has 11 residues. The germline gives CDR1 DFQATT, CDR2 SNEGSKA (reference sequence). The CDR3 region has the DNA TGCAGTGCTAGAGGCACGGAGACCCAGCACTTC. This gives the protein CSARGTETQHF.

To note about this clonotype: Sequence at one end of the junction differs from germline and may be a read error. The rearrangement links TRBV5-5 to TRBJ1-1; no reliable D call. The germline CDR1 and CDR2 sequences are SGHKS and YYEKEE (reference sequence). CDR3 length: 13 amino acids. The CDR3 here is CASSLGLKTETFF. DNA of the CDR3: TGCGCCAGCAGCTTAGGGCTGAAAACTGAAACTTTCTTT.

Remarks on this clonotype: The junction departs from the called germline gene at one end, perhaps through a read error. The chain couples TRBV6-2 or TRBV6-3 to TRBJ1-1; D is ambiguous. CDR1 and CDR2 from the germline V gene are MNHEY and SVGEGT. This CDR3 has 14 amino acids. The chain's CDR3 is CASSYAVGNTEAFF. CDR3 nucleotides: TGTGCCAGTAGTTACGCTGTCGGAAACACTGAAGCTTTCTTT.

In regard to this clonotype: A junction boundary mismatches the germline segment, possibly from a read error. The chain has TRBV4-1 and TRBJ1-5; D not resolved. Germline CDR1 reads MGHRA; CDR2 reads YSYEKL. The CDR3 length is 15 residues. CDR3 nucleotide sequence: TGCGCCAGCAACCAAGGACCCCATGGTAATCAGTCCCAGCATTTT. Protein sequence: CASNQGPHGNQSQHF.